The present entry profiles one T cell receptor (beta chain) with its context. These data belong to a study of T cell changes during pregnancy in multiple sclerosis. Per germline, CDR1 LGHNA and CDR2 YSLEER. Unmatched junction bases numbered 6, after V lost 0 bases and J lost 1 base. The CDR3 loop spans 16 amino acids. TCRdb keeps only in-frame clones here, not all; method: immunoSEQ multiplex PCR. The data hold around 30,000 clones, with around 90% observed a single time. The rearrangement joins TRBV4-3 to TRBJ2-7, with 7 positions matching TRBD2. This TCR derives from a female donor in good health, enrolled as a control in a pregnancy study. This sample comprised CD4+ T cells from peripheral blood mononuclear cells, obtained in the third trimester of pregnancy. CDR3 in amino acids: CASSQEVGRASYEQYF. DNA for the CDR3: TGCGCCAGCAGCCAAGAGGTGGGGAGGGCATCCTACGAGCAGTACTTC.